One sample yielded the 29 T cell receptor beta chains listed below, sequenced in a study of T-cell reconstitution after alpha-beta-depleted transplantation in children. The TCRbeta library was prepared with unique molecular identifiers. TCRdb re-called the PCR reads through MiXCR, storing one row per CDR3 protein. Of about 260,000 distinct CDR3 sequences in the sample, roughly 11% were seen once. Sequences were derived from peripheral blood, sampled 180 days after TCRalphabeta/CD19-depleted stem cell transplant. The receptors here all came from a male patient aged 2 to 9 who had a stem cell transplant for chronic granulomatous disease, so the T cells may come from the graft donor.

The sample holds a few counts of this clonotype. The gene calls are TRBV12-3 or TRBV12-4 and TRBJ2-1, with 7 bases matching TRBD1. V lost 6 bases, J lost 3 bases, and 8 bases stayed unmatched. CDR3 size: 15 residues. The CDR3: CASSSIQGNYNEQFF. As DNA, the CDR3 is TGTGCCAGCAGCTCCATACAGGGGAACTACAATGAGCAGTTCTTC.

This clonotype was counted at least ten times. The chain joins TRBV24-1 to TRBJ2-5, with D possibly called TRBD1 or TRBD2 (6 bases each). The CDR3 covers 13 residues. Looked up from germline, CDR1 is KGHDR and CDR2 is SFDVKD. Trimming took 10 bases from V and 2 from J, leaving 13 bases between them. CDR3 in DNA: TGTGCCACAAGGGGGGCACTGCAAGAGACCCAGTACTTC. Translation gives CATRGALQETQYF.

At least ten counts were recorded for this clonotype. V and J are TRBV5-1 and TRBJ2-1; no reliable D call. Germline values: CDR1 SGHRS, CDR2 YFSETQ. V gave up 4 bases and J gave up 4 bases, with 9 bases separating them. The CDR3 runs 13 residues. The CDR3 sequence: CASSSSTYNEQFF. The DNA of the CDR3 is TGCGCCAGCAGCAGTAGCACTTACAATGAGCAGTTCTTC.

On this clonotype: Germline and junction disagree at one end, which may indicate a read error. The CDR3 protein is CASSCKREVF. In nucleotides, the CDR3 is TGTGCCAGCAGTTGTAAGCGGGAGGTCTTC. This chain links TRBV7-3 with TRBJ2-1; TRBD2 matches at 9 bases. The CDR3 is 10 amino acids. Germline V CDR1 and CDR2: SGHTA, FQGTGA.

Of note for this clonotype: A read error may be the cause here, since a much bigger clone is one base away. The gene calls are TRBV20-1 and TRBJ2-7; 8 nucleotides match TRBD1. The V gene's germline CDR1 is DFQATT and CDR2 SNEGSKA (reference sequence). The CDR3 is 12 amino acids. CDR3 in amino acids: CSATTGGWEQHF. The CDR3 coding sequence is TGCAGTGCTACAACAGGGGGGTGGGAGCAGCACTTC.

The V and J genes are TRBV19 and TRBJ2-6, with a possible D match to TRBD1 (5 bases). The CDR3 extends over 17 amino acids. Trimming removed 11 bases at V and 0 bases at J, with 20 bases between. Germline assignment: CDR1 LNHDA and CDR2 SQIVND (reference sequence). The CDR3 loop is CARDPGLANSGANVLTF. CDR3 bases: TGTGCCCGAGACCCAGGGCTCGCTAACTCTGGGGCCAACGTCCTGACTTTC.

This clonotype was seen many times. The rearrangement joins TRBV7-9 to TRBJ2-7; D uncertain. Germline values: CDR1 SEHNR, CDR2 FQNEAQ (reference sequence). V was trimmed by 5 bases and J by 3 bases, leaving 8 bases between them. This CDR3 contains 12 residues. The CDR3 DNA is TGTGCCAGCAGCCAATCCAACTACGAGCAGTACTTC. Residues: CASSQSNYEQYF.

This clonotype was seen repeatedly, ten times or more. The chain combines TRBV15 with TRBJ2-6; possibly TRBD2 for D (5 bases). The CDR3 loop spans 16 amino acids. Germline lookup yields CDR1 LNHNV and CDR2 YYDKDF (reference sequence). V was shortened by 1 base and J by 0 bases, with 7 bases between the two germline ends. CDR3 sequence (DNA): TGTGCCACCAGCAGAGGACGGGGCTCTGGGGCCAACGTCCTGACTTTC. As protein: CATSRGRGSGANVLTF.

This clonotype was seen repeatedly, ten times or more. The gene calls are TRBV7-8 and TRBJ2-1, with 10 bases identical to TRBD1. The CDR3 covers 17 residues. The J segment lost 7 bases and the V segment lost 2 bases, leaving 11 bases of the junction unmatched. CDR1 and CDR2 (germline): SGHVS, FQNEAQ. CDR3 bases: TGTGCCAGCAGCTTAACCCAGACAGGGGGCGCATATAATGAGCAGTTCTTC. Translating gives CASSLTQTGGAYNEQFF.

This clonotype was seen repeatedly, ten times or more. The chain joins TRBV27 to TRBJ2-1; 7 nucleotides match TRBD2. Trimming cost V 5 bases and J 1 base; bases outside gene matches: 17. The CDR3 has 19 amino acids. Germline V lookup: CDR1 MNHEY, CDR2 SMNVEV (reference sequence). The CDR3 region is CASSPSLEREGRSYNEQFF. For the CDR3, the DNA is TGTGCCAGCAGTCCAAGTTTAGAGAGGGAGGGCCGGTCCTACAATGAGCAGTTCTTC.

About this clonotype: It may be a read error: a sequence one base away is much more abundant. The V gene is TRBV7-2, the J gene TRBJ2-3; no firm D call. The CDR3 contains 16 residues. Per germline, CDR1 SGHTA and CDR2 FQGNSA. CDR3 DNA: TGTGCCAGCAGCCCGACCCGTTCGCAAAGCATAGATACGCAGTATTTT. Translating gives CASSPTRSQSIDTQYF. The variable domain in full, with the rest retrieved from reference TRBV7-2 and TRBJ2-3, is GAGVSQSPSNKVTEKGKDVELRCDPISGHTALYWYRQSLGQGLEFLIYFQGNSAPDKSGLPSDRFSAERTGGSVSTLTIQRTQQEDSAVYLCASSPTRSQSIDTQYFGPGTRLTVL.

This clonotype was counted many times. The gene calls are TRBV28 and TRBJ2-3; no firm D call. The CDR3 sequence is 14 residues long. The germline V and J ends were trimmed by 3 bases and 1 base, with 8 bases remaining between them. Germline V lookup: CDR1 MDHEN, CDR2 SYDVKM. The CDR3 reads CASSLDRRTDTQYF. DNA of the CDR3: TGTGCCAGCAGTTTGGATAGACGCACAGATACGCAGTATTTT.

This clonotype was seen only a few times. The chain joins TRBV7-9 to TRBJ1-2, with D possibly matching TRBD1 (6 bases). The CDR3 loop spans 17 amino acids. The V and J ends lost 5 bases and 5 bases respectively, with 24 bases between them. Germline loops: CDR1 SEHNR, CDR2 FQNEAQ (reference sequence). CDR3 in DNA: TGTGCCAGCAGCGTACTGGGACACCGACAGACACTTTATGGCTACACCTTC. The encoded protein is CASSVLGHRQTLYGYTF.

The table lists this clonotype with many counts. The V call is TRBV28, the J call TRBJ2-3, with D perhaps being TRBD1 or TRBD2 (7 bases each). Per germline, CDR1 MDHEN and CDR2 SYDVKM. The germline V and J ends were trimmed by 7 bases and 6 bases, with 20 bases remaining between them. This CDR3 comprises 15 residues. The CDR3 region has the DNA TGTGCCAGCACTCTGGAGGCAGGGGGAGGGGATACGCAGTATTTT. Its translation: CASTLEAGGGDTQYF.

In the case of this clonotype: A much larger clone differs from this one at a single base, so this may be a read error. V gene TRBV12-3 or TRBV12-4 combines with J gene TRBJ1-5; D is possibly TRBD1 (6 bases). The length of the CDR3 is 15 residues. CDR3 residues: CACSFGGGGNQPQHF. The DNA of the CDR3 is TGTGCCTGCAGTTTCGGCGGGGGCGGCAATCAGCCCCAGCATTTT.

The sample holds many counts of this clonotype. The V gene is TRBV10-2, the J gene TRBJ2-2; no reliable D call. The ends were cut back, 7 bases at V and 2 bases at J, with 2 bases in the middle. CDR3 size: 11 residues. Germline-derived CDR1 and CDR2 are WSHSY and SAAADI. DNA for the CDR3: TGCGCCAGCACCAACACCGGGGAGCTGTTTTTT. Translation: CASTNTGELFF.

At least ten counts were recorded for this clonotype. The chain is built from TRBV20-1 and TRBJ2-2, with no clear D. V lost 4 bases and J lost 0, with 12 bases in between. Germline V lookup: CDR1 DFQATT, CDR2 SNEGSKA (reference sequence). The CDR3 contains 15 residues. This CDR3 is CSAKARVSNTGELFF. The DNA for the CDR3 is TGCAGTGCTAAAGCCCGGGTCTCGAACACCGGGGAGCTGTTTTTT.

This clonotype turned up a few times. The V and J genes are TRBV12-3 or TRBV12-4 and TRBJ2-7, with 7 nucleotides matching TRBD1. The CDR3 is made up of 12 amino acids. The CDR3 loop reads CGPRDRAYEQYF. The CDR3, as DNA: TGTGGGCCCAGGGACAGAGCCTACGAGCAGTACTTC.

This clonotype came up many times. This chain uses TRBV12-3 or TRBV12-4 with TRBJ2-7, with TRBD1 identical over 7 bases. CDR3 length: 14 residues. With V trimmed by 7 bases and J by 4 bases, 10 bases remained unmatched. The CDR3 reads CASTLTGVGYEQYF. The CDR3 nucleotides are TGTGCCAGCACCCTTACAGGGGTCGGATACGAGCAGTACTTC.

As for this clonotype: This may stem from a read error, because a much larger clone lies one nucleotide away. The chain carries TRBV9 and TRBJ1-2; possibly TRBD1 for D (6 bases). Per germline, CDR1 SGDLS and CDR2 YYNGEE. CDR3 length: 13 amino acids. Between the trimmed V and J ends, which lost 4 bases and 6 bases, there was a span of 13 bases. CDR3 loop: CASSLGHVDGYTF. The CDR3 nucleotides read TGTGCCAGCAGCCTGGGACATGTGGATGGCTACACCTTC.

V is TRBV20-1 and J is TRBJ2-2; TRBD2 agrees at 7 bases. V was pared by 3 bases and J by 7 bases, with 8 bases of the junction left unmatched. CDR3 length: 14 amino acids. Germline CDR1 is DFQATT and CDR2 is SNEGSKA (reference sequence). The CDR3 here is CSASRLADGGELFF. CDR3 bases: TGCAGTGCTAGTCGGCTAGCGGATGGCGGGGAGCTGTTTTTT.

At least ten counts were recorded for this clonotype. This chain joins TRBV18 and TRBJ2-5; D is ambiguous. The V end lost 0 bases, the J end lost 2 bases, and 7 bases lay between the germline ends. This CDR3 spans 14 amino acids. CDR1 and CDR2 (germline): KGHSH, LQKENI. The CDR3 sequence: CASSPPAVQETQYF. The CDR3 coding sequence is TGTGCCAGCTCACCACCGGCCGTACAAGAGACCCAGTACTTC.

This clonotype was counted ten times or more. V is TRBV5-5 and J is TRBJ1-1; 10 bases match TRBD1. The trim removed 4 bases at V and 2 bases at J, leaving 8 bases unmatched. The germline V gene has CDR1 SGHKS and CDR2 YYEKEE (reference sequence). The length of the CDR3 is 16 residues. CDR3 nucleotides: TGTGCCAGCAGCACCAGGGACAGGGGACTAAACACTGAAGCTTTCTTT. This gives the protein CASSTRDRGLNTEAFF.

This clonotype was seen repeatedly, ten times or more. The V and J genes are TRBV29-1 and TRBJ2-3; tentatively, D is TRBD1 (6 bases). The CDR3 length is 13 residues. V was shortened by 4 bases and J by 2 bases, with 10 bases between the two germline ends. Per the germline V gene, CDR1 is SQVTM and CDR2 is ANQGSEA. The CDR3 sequence is CSVVGGYTDTQYF. The CDR3 DNA sequence: TGCAGCGTTGTAGGGGGTTACACAGATACGCAGTATTTT.

Ten or more counts support this clonotype. The chain has TRBV12-3 or TRBV12-4 and TRBJ2-7, with D possibly being TRBD1 (6 bases). This CDR3 is built from 15 residues. Trimming shortened V by 4 bases and J by 4 bases, and 17 bases separated the two germline ends. Written as DNA, the CDR3 is TGTGCCAGCAGTTCGGAGGCAGGGGCTCCATACGAGCAGTACTTC. It encodes CASSSEAGAPYEQYF.

This clonotype came up many times. The genes are TRBV7-8 and TRBJ2-3; 8 bases match TRBD1. Germline V gene sequence: CDR1 SGHVS, CDR2 FQNEAQ. This CDR3 contains 15 residues. The V segment lost 2 bases and the J segment 2 bases; nucleotides outside the gene matches: 3. CDR3 nucleotide sequence: TGTGCCAGCAGCTTAAGGACAGGGCACACAGATACGCAGTATTTT. Residues: CASSLRTGHTDTQYF.

This clonotype was observed at least ten times. The chain uses TRBV9 and TRBJ2-3; 11 positions match TRBD2. The CDR3 sequence is 15 residues long. The V segment lost 3 bases and the J segment 3 bases; nucleotides outside the gene matches: 3. Looked up from germline, CDR1 is SGDLS and CDR2 is YYNGEE. The CDR3 DNA reads as TGTGCCAGCAGCGGATCTAGCGGGGGGACAGATACGCAGTATTTT. Amino acid sequence: CASSGSSGGTDTQYF.

The chain links TRBV6-2 or TRBV6-3 to TRBJ1-1, with no clear D. The CDR3 contains 14 residues. The V gene lost 8 bases and the J gene lost 5 bases, with 18 bases spanning the gap. Looked up from germline, CDR1 is MNHEY and CDR2 is SVGEGT. The CDR3 sequence is CASLIGRARTEAFF. As DNA, the CDR3 is TGTGCCAGCCTTATCGGTCGGGCTCGGACTGAAGCTTTCTTT.

With respect to this clonotype: This may come from a read error, since a much larger clone is one base off. The V gene is TRBV12-3 or TRBV12-4, the J gene TRBJ2-1; D is unclear. There are 12 residues in the CDR3. CDR3: CGSSLVRYEQFF. CDR3 DNA: TGTGGCAGCAGTTTAGTCAGATATGAGCAGTTCTTC.